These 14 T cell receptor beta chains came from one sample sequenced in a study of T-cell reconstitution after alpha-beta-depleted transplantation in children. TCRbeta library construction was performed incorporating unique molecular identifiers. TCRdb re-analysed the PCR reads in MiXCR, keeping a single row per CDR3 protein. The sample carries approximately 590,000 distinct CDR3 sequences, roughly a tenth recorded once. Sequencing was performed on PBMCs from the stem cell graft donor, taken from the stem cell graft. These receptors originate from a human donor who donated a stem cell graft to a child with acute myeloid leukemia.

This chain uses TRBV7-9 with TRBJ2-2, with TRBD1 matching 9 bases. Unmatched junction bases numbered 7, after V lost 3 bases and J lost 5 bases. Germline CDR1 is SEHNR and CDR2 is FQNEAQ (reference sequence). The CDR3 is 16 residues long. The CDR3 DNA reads TGTGCCAGCAGCTTCGGGACAGGGATGGTAACCGGGGAGCTGTTTTTT. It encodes CASSFGTGMVTGELFF.

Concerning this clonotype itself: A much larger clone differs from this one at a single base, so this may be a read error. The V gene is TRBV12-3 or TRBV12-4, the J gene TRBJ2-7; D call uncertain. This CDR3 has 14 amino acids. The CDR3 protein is CASGFLGFSYEQYF. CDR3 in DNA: TGTGCCAGCGGTTTCCTGGGGTTCTCCTACGAGCAGTACTTC.

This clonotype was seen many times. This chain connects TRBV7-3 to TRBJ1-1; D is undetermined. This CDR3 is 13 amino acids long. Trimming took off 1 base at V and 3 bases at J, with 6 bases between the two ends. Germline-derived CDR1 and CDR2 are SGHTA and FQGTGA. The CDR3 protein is CASSLISYTEAFF. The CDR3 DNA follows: TGTGCCAGCAGCTTAATCAGTTACACTGAAGCTTTCTTT. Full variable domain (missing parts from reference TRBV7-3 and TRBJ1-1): GAGVSQTPSNKVTEKGKYVELRCDPISGHTALYWYRQSLGQGPEFLIYFQGTGAADDSGLPNDRFFAVRPEGSVSTLKIQRTERGDSAVYLCASSLISYTEAFFGQGTRLTVV.

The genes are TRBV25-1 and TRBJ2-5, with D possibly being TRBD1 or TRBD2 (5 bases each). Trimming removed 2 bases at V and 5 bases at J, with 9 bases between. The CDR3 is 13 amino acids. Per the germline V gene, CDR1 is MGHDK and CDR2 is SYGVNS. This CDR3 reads CASSEGGAETQYF. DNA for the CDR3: TGTGCCAGCAGTGAAGGGGGTGCGGAGACCCAGTACTTC. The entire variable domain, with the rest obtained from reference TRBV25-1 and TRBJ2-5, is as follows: EADIYQTPRYLVIGTGKKITLECSQTMGHDKMYWYQQDPGMELHLIHYSYGVNSTEKGDLSSESTVSRIRTEHFPLTLESARPSHTSQYLCASSEGGAETQYFGPGTRLLVL.

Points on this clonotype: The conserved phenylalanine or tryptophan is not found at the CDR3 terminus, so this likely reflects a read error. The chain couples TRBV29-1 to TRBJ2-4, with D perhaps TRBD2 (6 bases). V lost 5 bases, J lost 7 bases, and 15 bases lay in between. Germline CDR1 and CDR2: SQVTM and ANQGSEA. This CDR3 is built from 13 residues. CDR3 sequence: CSVRGGAGNIQYY. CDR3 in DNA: TGCAGCGTTCGGGGCGGGGCCGGGAACATTCAGTACTAC.

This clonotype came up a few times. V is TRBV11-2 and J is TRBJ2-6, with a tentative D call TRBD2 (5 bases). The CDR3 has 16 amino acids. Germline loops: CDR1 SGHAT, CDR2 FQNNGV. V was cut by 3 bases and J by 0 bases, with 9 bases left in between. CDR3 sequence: CASSFSRGSGANVLTF. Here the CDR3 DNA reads TGTGCCAGCAGCTTCTCCCGGGGCTCTGGGGCCAACGTCCTGACTTTC.

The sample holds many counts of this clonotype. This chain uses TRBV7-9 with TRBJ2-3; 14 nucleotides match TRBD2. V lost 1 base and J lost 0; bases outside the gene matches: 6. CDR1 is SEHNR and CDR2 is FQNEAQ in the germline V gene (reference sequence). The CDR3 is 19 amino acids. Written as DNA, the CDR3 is TGTGCCAGCAGCTTAGGGGAGCGGACTAGCGGGAGGAGCACAGATACGCAGTATTTT. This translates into CASSLGERTSGRSTDTQYF.

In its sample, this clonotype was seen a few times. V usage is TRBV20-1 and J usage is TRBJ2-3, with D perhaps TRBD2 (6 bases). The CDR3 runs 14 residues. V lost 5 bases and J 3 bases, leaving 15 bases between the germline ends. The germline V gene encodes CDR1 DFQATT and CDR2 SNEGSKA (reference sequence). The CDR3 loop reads CSAPRPGRTDTQYF. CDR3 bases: TGCAGTGCTCCGCGGCCGGGGAGGACAGATACGCAGTATTTT.

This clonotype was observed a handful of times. DNA for the CDR3: TGTGCCAGCAGCTTAGTAGCTGGACAGAAGTCAGCTAACTATGGCTACACCTTC. It translates to CASSLVAGQKSANYGYTF. The chain employs TRBV11-3 and TRBJ1-2; TRBD1 is a possible D gene (6 bases). V lost 1 base to trimming and J lost 0 bases, with 18 bases between them. The CDR3 spans 18 residues. Looked up from germline, CDR1 is SGHNT and CDR2 is YENEEA.

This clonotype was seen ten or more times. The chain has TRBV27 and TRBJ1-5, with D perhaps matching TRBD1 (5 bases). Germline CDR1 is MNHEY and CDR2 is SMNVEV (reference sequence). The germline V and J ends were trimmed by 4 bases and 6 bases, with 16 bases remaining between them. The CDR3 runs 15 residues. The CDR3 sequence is CASSSWGGEGQPQHF. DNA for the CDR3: TGTGCCAGCAGTTCCTGGGGAGGGGAGGGTCAGCCCCAGCATTTT.

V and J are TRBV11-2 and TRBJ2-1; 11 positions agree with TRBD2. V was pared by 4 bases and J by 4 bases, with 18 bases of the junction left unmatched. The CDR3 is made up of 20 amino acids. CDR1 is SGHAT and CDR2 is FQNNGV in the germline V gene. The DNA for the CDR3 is TGTGCCAGCAGCTCTAGAGGGATTAGGACTAGGACTAGCGGGTACAATGAGCAGTTCTTC. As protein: CASSSRGIRTRTSGYNEQFF.

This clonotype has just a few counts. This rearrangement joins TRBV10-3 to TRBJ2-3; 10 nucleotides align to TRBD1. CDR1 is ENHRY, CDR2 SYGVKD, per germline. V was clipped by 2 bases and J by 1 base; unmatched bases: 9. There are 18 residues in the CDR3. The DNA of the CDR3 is TGTGCCATCAGTGAGCTAACCCCCGGGACAGGGGGCACAGATACGCAGTATTTT. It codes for CAISELTPGTGGTDTQYF.

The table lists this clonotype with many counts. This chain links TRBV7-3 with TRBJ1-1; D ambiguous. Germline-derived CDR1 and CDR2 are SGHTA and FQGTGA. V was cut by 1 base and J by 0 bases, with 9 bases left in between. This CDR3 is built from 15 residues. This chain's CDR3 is CASSLIPSMNTEAFF. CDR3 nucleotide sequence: TGTGCCAGCAGCTTAATCCCTTCAATGAACACTGAAGCTTTCTTT.

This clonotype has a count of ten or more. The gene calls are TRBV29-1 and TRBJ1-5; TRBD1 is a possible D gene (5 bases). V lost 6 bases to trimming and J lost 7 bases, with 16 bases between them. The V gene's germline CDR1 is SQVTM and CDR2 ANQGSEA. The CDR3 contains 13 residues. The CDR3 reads CSVTFGANQPQHF. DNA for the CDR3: TGCAGCGTAACGTTCGGGGCTAACCAGCCCCAGCATTTT.